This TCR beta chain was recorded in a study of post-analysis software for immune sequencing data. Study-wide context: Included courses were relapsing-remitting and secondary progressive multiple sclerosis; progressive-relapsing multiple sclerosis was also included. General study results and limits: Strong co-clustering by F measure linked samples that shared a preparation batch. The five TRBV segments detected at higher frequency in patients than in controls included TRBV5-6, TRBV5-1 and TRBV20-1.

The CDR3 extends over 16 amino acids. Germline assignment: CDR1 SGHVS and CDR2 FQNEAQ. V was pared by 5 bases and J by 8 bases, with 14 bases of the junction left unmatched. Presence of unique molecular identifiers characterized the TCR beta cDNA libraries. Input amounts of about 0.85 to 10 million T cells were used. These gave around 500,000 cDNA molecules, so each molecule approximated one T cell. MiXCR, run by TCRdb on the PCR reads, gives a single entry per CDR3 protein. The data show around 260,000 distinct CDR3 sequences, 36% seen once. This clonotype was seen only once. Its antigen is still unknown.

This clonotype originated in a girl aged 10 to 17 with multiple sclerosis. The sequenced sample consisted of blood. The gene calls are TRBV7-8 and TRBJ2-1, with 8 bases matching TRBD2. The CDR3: CASSHPPGGRRDEQFF. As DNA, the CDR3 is TGTGCCAGCAGCCATCCCCCCGGCGGGAGGAGGGATGAGCAGTTCTTC.